This section outlines one TCR beta chain sequence together with its context. Its specificity is not known. Read sequence stops 3 residues before the CDR3 end, and the germline J gene provides the missing end. This sample stems from a study of Tregs in tolerant kidney transplant recipients. General study points: Activated donor B cell expansion appeared to reveal the most relevant donor-specific TCRbeta repertoire.

The germline gives CDR1 MDHEN, CDR2 SYDVKM. The CDR3 totals 15 residues. After removal of 10 bases from V and 0 bases from J, the junction contained 9 bases not matched to a gene. TCRdb's table, derived via immunoSEQ multiplex PCR, lists solely in-frame clones and lacks some. In all, the sample yields roughly 32,000 clones. This TCR was sampled from a human donor who received a combined kidney and bone marrow transplant. The chain has TRBV28 and TRBJ2-1; the match to TRBD1 covers 7 bases. The source material was CD8+ T cells from blood, sampled before the transplant. CDR3 sequence reads: CATNLQGHSYNEQFF. The CDR3 bases that were read are TGTGCCACCAATCTACAGGGGCACTCCTACAATGAG.